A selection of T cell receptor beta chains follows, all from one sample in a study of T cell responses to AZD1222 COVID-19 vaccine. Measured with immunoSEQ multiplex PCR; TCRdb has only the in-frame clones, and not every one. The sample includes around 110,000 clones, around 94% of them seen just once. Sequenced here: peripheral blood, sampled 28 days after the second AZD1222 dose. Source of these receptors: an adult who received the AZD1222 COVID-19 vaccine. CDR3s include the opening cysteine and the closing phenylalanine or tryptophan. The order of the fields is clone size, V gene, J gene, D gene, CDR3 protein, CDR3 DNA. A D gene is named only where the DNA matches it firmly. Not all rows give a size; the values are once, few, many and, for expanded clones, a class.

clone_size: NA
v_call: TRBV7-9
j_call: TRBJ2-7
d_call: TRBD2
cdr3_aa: CAVLGTSGRAFYEQYF
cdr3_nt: TGTGCCGTGCTGGGGACTAGCGGGAGGGCCTTCTACGAGCAGTACTTC

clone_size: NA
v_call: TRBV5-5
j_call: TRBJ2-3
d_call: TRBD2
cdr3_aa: CASSHGTSGSLDTQYF
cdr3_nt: TGTGCCAGCAGCCATGGGACTAGCGGGAGTTTAGATACGCAGTATTTT

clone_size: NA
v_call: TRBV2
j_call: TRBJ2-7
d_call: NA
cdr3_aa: CASKNTAYEQYF
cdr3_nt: TGTGCCAGCAAAAATACGGCCTACGAGCAGTACTTC

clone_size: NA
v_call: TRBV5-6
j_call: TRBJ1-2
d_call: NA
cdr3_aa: CASSLVRGGYTF
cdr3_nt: TGTGCCAGCAGCTTGGTACGTGGCGGCTACACCTTC

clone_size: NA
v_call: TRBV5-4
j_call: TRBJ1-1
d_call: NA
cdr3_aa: CASSGERGAFAAEAFF
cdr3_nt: TGTGCCAGCAGCGGGGAAAGAGGGGCGTTTGCCGCTGAAGCTTTCTTT

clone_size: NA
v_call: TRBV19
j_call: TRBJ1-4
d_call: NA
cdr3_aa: CASSIVPSGEKLFF
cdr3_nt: TGTGCCAGTAGTATCGTCCCCAGCGGGGAAAAACTGTTTTTT

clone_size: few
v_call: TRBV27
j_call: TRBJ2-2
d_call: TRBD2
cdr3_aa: CASSLASGSTGELFF
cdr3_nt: TGTGCCAGCAGTTTAGCTAGCGGGAGCACCGGGGAGCTGTTTTTT

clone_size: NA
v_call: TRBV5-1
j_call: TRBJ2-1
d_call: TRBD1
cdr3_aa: CASSPGQHNEQFF
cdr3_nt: TGCGCCAGCAGCCCGGGACAGCACAATGAGCAGTTCTTC

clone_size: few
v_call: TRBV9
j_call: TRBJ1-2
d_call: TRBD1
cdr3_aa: CASSLSDRVGYTF
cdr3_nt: TGTGCCAGCAGCTTATCGGACAGGGTAGGCTACACCTTC

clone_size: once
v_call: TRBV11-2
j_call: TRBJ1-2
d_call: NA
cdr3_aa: CASSLTTANYYGYTF
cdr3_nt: TGTGCCAGCAGCTTAACGACAGCCAATTACTATGGCTACACCTTC

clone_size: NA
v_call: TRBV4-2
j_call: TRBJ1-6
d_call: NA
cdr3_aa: CASSQEGRVGNSPLHF
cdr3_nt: TGTGCCAGCAGCCAAGAGGGGCGGGTAGGGAATTCACCCCTCCACTTT

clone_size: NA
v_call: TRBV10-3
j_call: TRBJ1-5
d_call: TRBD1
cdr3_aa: CAISKGAGGGNQPQHF
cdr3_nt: TGTGCCATCAGTAAGGGGGCTGGGGGCGGCAATCAGCCCCAGCATTTT

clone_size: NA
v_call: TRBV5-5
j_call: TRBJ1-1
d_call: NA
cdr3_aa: CASSLGESEAFF
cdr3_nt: TGTGCCAGCAGCTTGGGTGAAAGTGAAGCTTTCTTT

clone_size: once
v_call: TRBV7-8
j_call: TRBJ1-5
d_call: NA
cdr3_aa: CASSPTGYQPQHF
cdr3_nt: TGTGCCAGCAGCCCCACAGGGTATCAGCCCCAGCATTTT

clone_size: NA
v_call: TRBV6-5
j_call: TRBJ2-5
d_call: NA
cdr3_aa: CASSYLGDQETQYF
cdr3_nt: TGTGCCAGCAGTTACTTGGGGGACCAAGAGACCCAGTACTTC

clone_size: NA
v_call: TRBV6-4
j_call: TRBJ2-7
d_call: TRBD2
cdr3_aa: CASSVVAGDEQYF
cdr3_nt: TGTGCCAGCAGTGTAGTAGCGGGAGACGAGCAGTACTTC

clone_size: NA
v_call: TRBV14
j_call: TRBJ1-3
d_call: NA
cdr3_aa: CASSQYGGSSGNTIYF
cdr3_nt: TGTGCCAGCAGCCAATATGGAGGAAGCTCTGGAAACACCATATATTTT

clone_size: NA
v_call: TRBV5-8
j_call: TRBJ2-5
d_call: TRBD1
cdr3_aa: CASSWLGTGHSGETQYF
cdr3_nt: TGTGCCAGCAGCTGGTTGGGGACAGGCCATTCTGGCGAGACCCAGTACTTC

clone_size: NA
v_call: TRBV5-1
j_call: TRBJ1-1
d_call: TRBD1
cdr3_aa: CASSQLPGGGENTEAFF
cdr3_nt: TGCGCCAGCAGCCAATTACCAGGGGGTGGGGAGAACACTGAAGCTTTCTTT

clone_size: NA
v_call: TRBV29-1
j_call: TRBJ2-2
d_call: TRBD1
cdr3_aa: CSVGDTGTGGTGELFF
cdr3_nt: TGCAGCGTGGGGGATACCGGGACAGGGGGCACCGGGGAGCTGTTTTTT

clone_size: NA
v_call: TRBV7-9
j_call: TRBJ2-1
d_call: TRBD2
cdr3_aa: CASSTHSGTSATTNSYNEQFF
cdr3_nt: TGTGCCAGCAGCACACATTCCGGGACTAGCGCAACAACAAACTCCTACAATGAGCAGTTCTTC

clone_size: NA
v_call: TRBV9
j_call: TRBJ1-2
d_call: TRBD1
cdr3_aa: CASSFSAGQGDGYTF
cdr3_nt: TGTGCCAGCAGCTTTAGCGCGGGACAGGGAGATGGCTACACCTTC

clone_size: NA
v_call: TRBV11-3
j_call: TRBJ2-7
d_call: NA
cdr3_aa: CASSRRGDYEQYF
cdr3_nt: TGTGCCAGCTCTAGGAGGGGTGATTACGAGCAGTACTTC

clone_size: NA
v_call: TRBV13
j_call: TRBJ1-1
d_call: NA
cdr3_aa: CASSPGTEAFF
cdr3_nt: TGTGCCAGCAGCCCCGGGACAGAAGCTTTCTTT

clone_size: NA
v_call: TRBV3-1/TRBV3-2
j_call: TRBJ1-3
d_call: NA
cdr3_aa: CASSLLPGNTIYF
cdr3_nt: TGTGCCAGCAGCCTCCTCCCCGGAAACACCATATATTTT

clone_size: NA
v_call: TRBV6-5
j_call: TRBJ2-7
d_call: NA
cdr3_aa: CASSYSIGGSYEQYF
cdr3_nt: TGTGCCAGCAGTTACTCGATAGGGGGTTCCTACGAGCAGTACTTC

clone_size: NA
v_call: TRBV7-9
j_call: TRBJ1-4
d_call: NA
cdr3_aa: CASSFHGTSEKLFF
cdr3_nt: TGTGCCAGCAGCTTCCATGGGACTTCCGAAAAACTGTTTTTT

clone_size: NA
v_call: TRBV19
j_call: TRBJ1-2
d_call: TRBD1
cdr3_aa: CASGDRETDYGYTF
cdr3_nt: TGTGCCAGTGGGGACAGGGAAACTGACTATGGCTACACCTTC

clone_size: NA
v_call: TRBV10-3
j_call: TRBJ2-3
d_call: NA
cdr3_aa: CAIAGTVLTDTQYF
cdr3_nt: TGTGCCATCGCCGGGACTGTTCTGACAGATACGCAGTATTTT

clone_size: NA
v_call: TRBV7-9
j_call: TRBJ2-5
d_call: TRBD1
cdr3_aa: CASRPGGRSYQETQYF
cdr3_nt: TGTGCCAGCAGACCAGGGGGCCGGAGCTACCAAGAGACCCAGTACTTC

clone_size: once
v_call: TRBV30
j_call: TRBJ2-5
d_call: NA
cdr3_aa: CAWSVGETQYF
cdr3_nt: TGTGCCTGGAGTGTTGGAGAGACCCAGTACTTC

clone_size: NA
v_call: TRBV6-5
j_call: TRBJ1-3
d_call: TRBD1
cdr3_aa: CASSWDREAGNTIYF
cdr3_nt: TGTGCCAGCAGCTGGGACAGGGAGGCTGGAAACACCATATATTTT

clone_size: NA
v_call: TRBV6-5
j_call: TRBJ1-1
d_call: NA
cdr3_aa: CASSYRGNTEAFF
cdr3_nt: TGTGCCAGCAGTTACAGGGGGAACACTGAAGCTTTCTTT

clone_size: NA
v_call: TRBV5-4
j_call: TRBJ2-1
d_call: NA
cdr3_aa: CASSIGQRDYNEQFF
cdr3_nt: TGTGCCAGCAGCATTGGACAGAGAGATTACAATGAGCAGTTCTTC

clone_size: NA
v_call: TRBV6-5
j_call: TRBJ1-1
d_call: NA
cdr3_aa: CASSIGLRAFF
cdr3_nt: TGTGCCAGCAGTATAGGACTGAGGGCTTTCTTT

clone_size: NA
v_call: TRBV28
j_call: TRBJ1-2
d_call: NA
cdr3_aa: CASSRGPANYGYTF
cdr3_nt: TGTGCCAGCAGTAGGGGTCCAGCTAACTATGGCTACACCTTC

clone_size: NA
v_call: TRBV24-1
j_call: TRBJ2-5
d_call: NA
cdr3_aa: CATSDLLRGRETQYF
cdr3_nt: TGTGCCACCAGTGATTTGCTCCGGGGCAGAGAGACCCAGTACTTC

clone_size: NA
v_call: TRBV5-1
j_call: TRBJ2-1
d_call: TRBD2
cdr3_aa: CASSLTGLAGDEQFF
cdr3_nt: TGCGCCAGCAGCTTAACTGGACTAGCTGGCGATGAGCAGTTCTTC

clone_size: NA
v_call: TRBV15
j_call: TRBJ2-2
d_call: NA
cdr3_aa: CATSRDRGNTGELFF
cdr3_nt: TGTGCCACCAGCAGAGATCGGGGTAACACCGGGGAGCTGTTTTTT

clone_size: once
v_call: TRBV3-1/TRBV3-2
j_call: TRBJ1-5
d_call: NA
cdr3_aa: CASSLGQGGQPQHF
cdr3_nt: TGTGCCAGCAGCCTTGGGCAGGGTGGTCAGCCCCAGCATTTT

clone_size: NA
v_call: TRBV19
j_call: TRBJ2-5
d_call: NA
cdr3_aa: CASSPAKGEETQYF
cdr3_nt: TGTGCCAGTAGCCCCGCCAAGGGGGAAGAGACCCAGTACTTC

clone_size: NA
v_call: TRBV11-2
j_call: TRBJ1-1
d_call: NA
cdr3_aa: CASKGGSLGMNTEAFF
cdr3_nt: TGTGCGAGCAAGGGGGGTAGTTTGGGAATGAACACTGAAGCTTTCTTT

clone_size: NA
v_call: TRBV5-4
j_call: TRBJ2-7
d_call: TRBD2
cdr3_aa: CASSSGVAGGEQYF
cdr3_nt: TGTGCCAGCAGCTCTGGGGTAGCGGGGGGGGAGCAGTACTTC

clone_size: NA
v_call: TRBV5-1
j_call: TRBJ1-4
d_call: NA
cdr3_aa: CASSEGFSDEKLFF
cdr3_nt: TGCGCCAGCAGCGAGGGGTTCTCAGATGAAAAACTGTTTTTT

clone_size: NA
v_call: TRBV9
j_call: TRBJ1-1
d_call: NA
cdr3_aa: CASSLLHMNTEAFF
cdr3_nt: TGTGCCAGCAGTTTACTGCACATGAACACTGAAGCTTTCTTT

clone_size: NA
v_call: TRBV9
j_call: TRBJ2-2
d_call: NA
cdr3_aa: CASSVLPNTGELFF
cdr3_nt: TGTGCCAGCAGCGTCCTACCGAACACCGGGGAGCTGTTTTTT

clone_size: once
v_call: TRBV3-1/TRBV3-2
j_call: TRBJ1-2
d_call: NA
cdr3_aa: CASSQESGQGFYGYTF
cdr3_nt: TGTGCCAGCAGCCAAGAGAGTGGGCAGGGGTTCTATGGCTACACCTTC

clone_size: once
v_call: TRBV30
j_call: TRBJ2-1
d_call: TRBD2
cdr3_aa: CASEGLSGRNNEQFF
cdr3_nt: TGTGCCTCCGAAGGGCTTAGCGGGAGGAACAATGAGCAGTTCTTC

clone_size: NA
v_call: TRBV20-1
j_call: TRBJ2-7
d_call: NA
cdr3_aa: CSASHRERSYEQYF
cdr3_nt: TGCAGTGCTAGTCATCGGGAACGATCCTACGAGCAGTACTTC

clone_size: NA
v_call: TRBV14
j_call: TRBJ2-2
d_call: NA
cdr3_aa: CASSQDVGTGELFF
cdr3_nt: TGTGCCAGCAGCCAAGATGTCGGAACGGGGGAGCTGTTTTTT